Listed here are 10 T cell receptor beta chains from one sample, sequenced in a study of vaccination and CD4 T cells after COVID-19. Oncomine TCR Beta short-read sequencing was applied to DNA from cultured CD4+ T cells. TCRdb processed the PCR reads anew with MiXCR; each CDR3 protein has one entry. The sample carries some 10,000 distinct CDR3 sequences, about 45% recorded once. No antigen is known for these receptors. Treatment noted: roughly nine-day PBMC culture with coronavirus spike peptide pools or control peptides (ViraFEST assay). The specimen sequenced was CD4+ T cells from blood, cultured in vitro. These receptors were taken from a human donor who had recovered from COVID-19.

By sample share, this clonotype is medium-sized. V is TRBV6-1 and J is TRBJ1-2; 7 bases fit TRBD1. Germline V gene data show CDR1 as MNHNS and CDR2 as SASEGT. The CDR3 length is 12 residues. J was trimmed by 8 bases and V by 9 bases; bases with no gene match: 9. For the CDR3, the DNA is TGTGCCAGACGGGACAGTTCTTTCGGCTACACCTTC. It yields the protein CARRDSSFGYTF.

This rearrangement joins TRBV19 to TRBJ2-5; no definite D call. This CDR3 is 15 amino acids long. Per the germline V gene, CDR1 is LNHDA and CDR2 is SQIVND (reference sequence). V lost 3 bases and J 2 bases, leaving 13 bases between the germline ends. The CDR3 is CASSMSWTLQETQYF. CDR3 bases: TGTGCCAGTAGTATGTCGTGGACCCTTCAAGAGACCCAGTACTTC.

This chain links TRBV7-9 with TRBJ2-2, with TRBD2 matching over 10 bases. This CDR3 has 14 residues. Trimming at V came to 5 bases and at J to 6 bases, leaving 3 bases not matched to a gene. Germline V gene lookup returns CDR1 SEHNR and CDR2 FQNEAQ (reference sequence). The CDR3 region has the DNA TGTGCCAGCAGCCCGGGGACTAGCGCCGGGGAGCTGTTTTTT. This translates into CASSPGTSAGELFF.

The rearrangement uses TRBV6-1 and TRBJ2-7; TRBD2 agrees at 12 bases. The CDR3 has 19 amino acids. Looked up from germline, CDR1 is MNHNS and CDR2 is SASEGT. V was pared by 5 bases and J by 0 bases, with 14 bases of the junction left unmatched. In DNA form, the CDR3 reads TGTGCCAGCAGTCGAACGACGACTAGCGGGGGAGCGAGCTCCTACGAGCAGTACTTC. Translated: CASSRTTTSGGASSYEQYF.

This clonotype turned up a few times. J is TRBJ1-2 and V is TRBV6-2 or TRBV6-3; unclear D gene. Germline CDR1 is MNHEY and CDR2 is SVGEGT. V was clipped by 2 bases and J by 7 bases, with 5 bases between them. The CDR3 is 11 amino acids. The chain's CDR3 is CASSYARGYTF. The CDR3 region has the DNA TGTGCCAGCAGTTACGCCCGTGGCTACACCTTC.

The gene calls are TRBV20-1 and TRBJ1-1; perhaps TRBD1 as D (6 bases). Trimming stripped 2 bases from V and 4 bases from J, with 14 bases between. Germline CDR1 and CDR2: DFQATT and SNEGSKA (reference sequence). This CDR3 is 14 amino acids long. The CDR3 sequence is CSARSGDKGTEAFF. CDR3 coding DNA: TGCAGTGCTAGATCAGGGGATAAAGGCACTGAAGCTTTCTTT.

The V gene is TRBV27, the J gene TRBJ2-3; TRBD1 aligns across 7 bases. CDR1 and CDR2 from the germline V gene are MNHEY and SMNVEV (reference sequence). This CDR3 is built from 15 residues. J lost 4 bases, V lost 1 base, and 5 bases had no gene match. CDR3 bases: TGTGCCAGCAGTTTATTCGGGCAGGGGGCAGATACGCAGTATTTT. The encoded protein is CASSLFGQGADTQYF.

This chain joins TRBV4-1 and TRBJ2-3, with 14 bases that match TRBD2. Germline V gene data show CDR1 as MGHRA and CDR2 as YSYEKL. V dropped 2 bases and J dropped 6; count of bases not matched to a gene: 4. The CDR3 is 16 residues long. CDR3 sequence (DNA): TGCGCCAGCAGCCAATGGGGACTAGCGGGGGCGGATACGCAGTATTTT. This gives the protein CASSQWGLAGADTQYF.

CDR3 DNA: TGTGCCAGCAGTTCGTCCGGGACAGGGTTTTCACCCCTCCACTTT. It specifies CASSSSGTGFSPLHF. The V gene is TRBV28, the J gene TRBJ1-6; 9 bases align to TRBD1. Germline V gene sequence: CDR1 MDHEN, CDR2 SYDVKM. The J segment lost 9 bases and the V segment lost 4 bases, leaving 7 bases of the junction unmatched. This CDR3 is 15 amino acids long.

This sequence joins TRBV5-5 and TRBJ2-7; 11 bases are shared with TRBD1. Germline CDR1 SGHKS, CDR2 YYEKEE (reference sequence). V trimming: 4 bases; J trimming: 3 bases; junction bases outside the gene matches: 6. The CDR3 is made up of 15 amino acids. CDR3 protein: CASSRGQGGIYEQYF. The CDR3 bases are TGTGCCAGCAGCCGGGGACAGGGGGGGATCTACGAGCAGTACTTC.